Shown below are 20 T cell receptor beta chains from a single sample sequenced in a study of blood T cell repertoires in COVID-19. Some clones are missing from TCRdb's copy, which holds only in-frame ones; the method was immunoSEQ multiplex PCR. The table shows more than 95,000 clones, with 87% occurring only once. The material sequenced was peripheral blood. The receptor source for this set is a human donor in a cohort sampled during active COVID-19.

The CDR3 here is CASSPLAGGLTEAFF. CDR3 DNA sequence: TGTGCCAGCTCACCTCTAGCAGGGGGCCTCACTGAAGCTTTCTTT. This chain uses TRBV18 with TRBJ1-1, with 8 positions matching TRBD1. In germline, CDR1 is KGHSH, CDR2 LQKENI. This CDR3 has 15 amino acids. J was trimmed by 4 bases and V by 3 bases; bases with no gene match: 7.

The V gene is TRBV29-1, the J gene TRBJ1-3; D may be TRBD1 (5 bases). The CDR3 is 14 amino acids. Trimming took 5 bases from V and 1 from J, leaving 12 bases between them. Germline V gene data show CDR1 as SQVTM and CDR2 as ANQGSEA. The CDR3 DNA follows: TGCAGCGTTCGGGCAGGGCAGTCTGGAAACACCATATATTTT. It yields the protein CSVRAGQSGNTIYF.

The V call is TRBV28, the J call TRBJ2-1, with D uncertain. V lost 3 bases and J 0 bases, leaving 9 bases between the germline ends. This CDR3 has 15 residues. The V gene's germline CDR1 is MDHEN and CDR2 SYDVKM. CDR3: CASSFQRPSYNEQFF. DNA for the CDR3: TGTGCCAGCAGTTTTCAGCGTCCCTCCTACAATGAGCAGTTCTTC.

The V gene is TRBV5-1, the J gene TRBJ1-3; 9 bases map to TRBD1. The CDR3 runs to 17 residues. The germline V gene has CDR1 SGHRS and CDR2 YFSETQ. Germline trimming cut 3 bases from V and 0 bases from J; bases unmatched to any gene: 7. The CDR3 bases are TGCGCCAGCAGCTGGGACAGGGCAATTCCCTCTGGAAACACCATATATTTT. Translating gives CASSWDRAIPSGNTIYF.

This clone has just one count. The chain uses TRBV25-1 and TRBJ1-1, with a weak D call TRBD1 (6 bases). This CDR3 spans 13 amino acids. Germline values: CDR1 MGHDK, CDR2 SYGVNS. The V end lost 5 bases, the J end lost 11 bases, and 18 bases lay between the germline ends. In DNA, the CDR3 is TGTGCCAGCAGTACCCACAGGGAACGGAGTGCTTTCTTT. Residues: CASSTHRERSAFF.

V gene TRBV6-5 combines with J gene TRBJ1-3; 7 bases fit TRBD1. J was trimmed by 4 bases and V by 6 bases; bases with no gene match: 6. The germline gives CDR1 MNHEY, CDR2 SVGAGI. The CDR3 is 14 residues long. CDR3 protein: CASRSDRVGNTIYF. CDR3 in DNA: TGTGCCAGCAGGTCCGACAGGGTGGGAAACACCATATATTTT.

This chain joins TRBV3-1 (or the pseudogene TRBV3-2) and TRBJ2-3, with 9 bases matching TRBD2. Per germline, CDR1 LGHDT and CDR2 YNNKEL (reference sequence). J was trimmed by 7 bases and V by 0 bases; bases with no gene match: 8. The CDR3 loop spans 16 amino acids. The CDR3 DNA follows: TGTGCCAGCAGCCAAGAAGGCGGGAGGGGGATTTATACGCAGTATTTT. Its protein product is CASSQEGGRGIYTQYF.

The CDR3, as DNA: TGTGCCAGCAGCTTGACACTACAGGGGGTTGGGGAGACCCAGTACTTC. Encoded protein: CASSLTLQGVGETQYF. The chain joins TRBV11-2 to TRBJ2-5, with TRBD1 matching over 8 bases. V lost 3 bases and J lost 5; bases outside the gene matches: 11. CDR1 and CDR2 (germline): SGHAT, FQNNGV. CDR3 length: 16 residues.

This chain joins TRBV4-1 and TRBJ2-3, with 9 positions matching TRBD1. Germline trimming cut 4 bases from V and 0 bases from J; bases unmatched to any gene: 11. There are 18 residues in the CDR3. Germline CDR1 is MGHRA and CDR2 is YSYEKL. The chain's CDR3 is CASSRTGTGRSSTDTQYF. CDR3 DNA: TGCGCCAGCAGCCGAACCGGGACAGGGCGTTCTAGCACAGATACGCAGTATTTT.

This rearrangement joins TRBV4-1 to TRBJ2-7, with 11 bases fitting TRBD2. The CDR3 totals 15 residues. The germline gives CDR1 MGHRA, CDR2 YSYEKL. Trimming at V came to 0 bases and at J to 7 bases, leaving 5 bases not matched to a gene. The CDR3 nucleotides are TGCGCCAGCAGCCAAGAACCACTAGCGGGAGAAGAGCAGTACTTC. Its translation: CASSQEPLAGEEQYF.

The genes are TRBV2 and TRBJ1-6, with D hard to call. The CDR3 spans 13 residues. From germline, CDR1 is SNHLY and CDR2 FYNNEI. Trimming removed 5 bases at V and 9 bases at J, with 11 bases between. CDR3 region: CASSLSPGSPLHF. DNA for the CDR3: TGTGCCAGCAGTTTAAGCCCGGGTTCACCCCTCCACTTT.

In nucleotides, the CDR3 is TGTGCCAGCAGGAGGGCTAGCGGGACCTACGAGCAGTACTTC. Protein sequence: CASRRASGTYEQYF. The genes are TRBV2 and TRBJ2-7; 9 positions agree with TRBD2. The V and J ends lost 6 bases and 2 bases, in that order; junction bases with no gene match: 5. The germline gives CDR1 SNHLY, CDR2 FYNNEI. This CDR3 is built from 14 residues.

This clone was counted a few times. This chain uses TRBV7-9 with TRBJ1-5; a possible D gene is TRBD1 (6 bases). Trimming shortened V by 2 bases and J by 2 bases, and 7 bases separated the two germline ends. CDR1 is SEHNR and CDR2 is FQNEAQ in the germline V gene (reference sequence). This CDR3 is built from 14 residues. The CDR3 nucleotides are TGTGCCAGCAGCTTATCAGGGGGCAATCAGCCCCAGCATTTT. Its protein is CASSLSGGNQPQHF.

This chain joins TRBV7-2 and TRBJ2-3, with 15 bases aligning to TRBD2. CDR1 SGHTA and CDR2 FQGNSA come from the germline V gene. The length of the CDR3 is 18 residues. The V segment lost 6 bases and the J segment 2 bases; nucleotides outside the gene matches: 9. As DNA, the CDR3 is TGTGCCAGCAGTCGCCCGGGACTAGCGGGGGGCAACACAGATACGCAGTATTTT. This encodes CASSRPGLAGGNTDTQYF.

V usage is TRBV28 and J usage is TRBJ1-3; D remains ambiguous. Germline values: CDR1 MDHEN, CDR2 SYDVKM. V lost 4 bases and J 11 bases, leaving 9 bases between the germline ends. The CDR3 runs to 11 residues. The CDR3 DNA reads as TGTGCCAGCAGTTGGAGACTCGCCATATATTTT. This sequence encodes CASSWRLAIYF.

The DNA of the CDR3 is TGTGCCAGCAGTTTCCCCTGGCTAGCGGGGGGGAAAGTCTCCTACGAGCAGTACTTC. It codes for CASSFPWLAGGKVSYEQYF. The chain carries TRBV28 and TRBJ2-7; 12 bases line up with TRBD2. CDR3 length: 19 amino acids. Trimming at V came to 3 bases and at J to 0 bases, leaving 12 bases not matched to a gene. The germline V gene has CDR1 MDHEN and CDR2 SYDVKM.

This rearrangement joins TRBV30 to TRBJ1-4; 7 bases agree with TRBD1. J gave up 8 bases and V 0 bases, and 12 bases lay outside the gene matches. The CDR3 spans 16 residues. Germline V gene data show CDR1 as GTSNPN and CDR2 as SVGIG (reference sequence). DNA for the CDR3: TGTGCCTGGAGTGTAGGTAGGAGACAGGGTGGCGAAAAACTGTTTTTT. Protein product: CAWSVGRRQGGEKLFF.

The V call is TRBV14, the J call TRBJ2-5, with 8 bases that match TRBD2. The CDR3 loop spans 17 amino acids. Losses at the gene ends were 2 bases for V and 5 bases for J; bases not matched to a gene: 13. The germline V gene encodes CDR1 SGHDN and CDR2 FVKESK. The CDR3 protein is CASSQPKSASGLETQYF. The CDR3 DNA follows: TGTGCCAGCAGCCAACCTAAGTCGGCTAGCGGGCTGGAGACCCAGTACTTC.

This chain joins TRBV7-2 and TRBJ1-1; 9 bases fit TRBD1. V was pared by 5 bases and J by 5 bases, with 6 bases of the junction left unmatched. Germline CDR1 reads SGHTA; CDR2 reads FQGNSA. The CDR3 totals 14 residues. The CDR3 coding sequence is TGTGCCAGCAGCAAATGGACAGGGGAGACTGAAGCTTTCTTT. Its translation: CASSKWTGETEAFF.

The V call is TRBV6-5, the J call TRBJ1-1; possible D gene TRBD1, 6 bases. CDR3 length: 15 amino acids. In germline, CDR1 is MNHEY, CDR2 SVGAGI. Trimming removed 2 bases at V and 4 bases at J, with 14 bases between. The CDR3 loop is CASSYTGITGTEAFF. For the CDR3, the DNA is TGTGCCAGCAGTTACACAGGGATTACGGGCACTGAAGCTTTCTTT.